The 10 T cell receptor beta chains presented below share a single source sample, sequenced in a study of blood T cell repertoires in COVID-19. TCRdb keeps only in-frame clones here, not all; method: immunoSEQ multiplex PCR. The sample carries roughly 150,000 clones, roughly nine tenths recorded once. The sequenced material came from peripheral blood. The receptors come from a middle-aged woman with acute or convalescent COVID-19.

This chain joins TRBV6-2 or TRBV6-3 and TRBJ2-7; tentatively, D is TRBD2 (6 bases). V was pared by 0 bases and J by 0 bases, with 6 bases between. This CDR3 has 14 residues. CDR1 is MNHEY and CDR2 is SVGEGT in the germline V gene. The CDR3 sequence is CASSYSTSSYEQYF. Here the CDR3 DNA reads TGTGCCAGCAGTTACTCGACTAGCTCCTACGAGCAGTACTTC.

The chain is built from TRBV30 and TRBJ1-6; D remains unclear. V lost 3 bases to trimming and J lost 6 bases, with 12 bases between them. From germline, CDR1 is GTSNPN and CDR2 SVGIG (reference sequence). The CDR3 runs 14 residues. As DNA, the CDR3 is TGTGCCTGGAGCGGGATTCTGAGTAATTCACCCCTCCACTTT. This codes for CAWSGILSNSPLHF.

The table lists this clone with a count of one. The chain is built from TRBV20-1 and TRBJ2-1; 11 bases line up with TRBD2. The CDR3 contains 16 residues. The trim removed 3 bases at V and 4 bases at J, leaving 8 bases unmatched. The germline gives CDR1 DFQATT, CDR2 SNEGSKA (reference sequence). CDR3 nucleotides: TGCAGTGCTAGTCAGGCTAGCGGGAGGTTATACAATGAGCAGTTCTTC. The encoded protein is CSASQASGRLYNEQFF.

J is TRBJ1-2 and V is TRBV30, with D tentatively TRBD1 (6 bases). The V gene lost 4 bases and the J gene lost 4 bases, with 16 bases spanning the gap. Germline V lookup: CDR1 GTSNPN, CDR2 SVGIG (reference sequence). CDR3 length: 14 amino acids. CDR3 sequence: CAWIRPDRTYGYTF. The CDR3 nucleotides read TGTGCCTGGATTAGACCGGACAGAACCTATGGCTACACCTTC.

The V gene is TRBV10-3, the J gene TRBJ2-7; TRBD1 might be the D (6 bases). V was cut by 3 bases and J by 2 bases, with 14 bases left in between. Germline V gene data show CDR1 as ENHRY and CDR2 as SYGVKD. This CDR3 comprises 15 residues. CDR3 amino acids: CAISDNRAGPYEQYF. DNA of the CDR3: TGTGCCATCAGTGACAACAGGGCCGGTCCCTACGAGCAGTACTTC.

The J gene is TRBJ2-1, the V gene TRBV15; D is perhaps TRBD1 (8 bases). Germline V gene sequence: CDR1 LNHNV, CDR2 YYDKDF (reference sequence). The length of the CDR3 is 14 residues. V lost 6 bases to trimming and J lost 9 bases, with 18 bases between them. The CDR3 nucleotides read TGTGCCACCAGAAACGGGGGGACAGGAAGTGAGCAGTTCTTC. It specifies CATRNGGTGSEQFF.

This chain links TRBV4-1 with TRBJ1-4; TRBD1 aligns across 9 bases. The CDR3 contains 15 residues. Germline V gene lookup returns CDR1 MGHRA and CDR2 YSYEKL. V shed 1 base and J 6 bases; nucleotides not matched to a gene: 3. As DNA, the CDR3 is TGCGCCAGCAGCCAAGGGGACAGGGATCATGAAAAACTGTTTTTT. Translated: CASSQGDRDHEKLFF.

The CDR3 region is CASTPRIGGNQPQHF. The CDR3 bases are TGTGCCAGCACCCCCCGAATCGGGGGCAATCAGCCCCAGCATTTT. The genes are TRBV28 and TRBJ1-5; no clear D gene. Germline loops: CDR1 MDHEN, CDR2 SYDVKM. Trimming pared 7 bases from V and 2 bases from J, leaving 15 bases between. The CDR3 is made up of 15 amino acids.

The V and J genes are TRBV7-3 and TRBJ2-3; TRBD2 matches 8 bases. Germline lookup yields CDR1 SGHTA and CDR2 FQGTGA. V lost 5 bases to trimming and J lost 7 bases; unmatched junction nucleotides: 8. The CDR3 has 14 amino acids. CDR3 bases: TGTGCCAGCAGCCCCGGGGGGGCCATGAATACGCAGTATTTT. This sequence encodes CASSPGGAMNTQYF. The variable domain in full, completed from reference TRBV7-3 and TRBJ2-3, reads GAGVSQTPSNKVTEKGKYVELRCDPISGHTALYWYRQSLGQGPEFLIYFQGTGAADDSGLPNDRFFAVRPEGSVSTLKIQRTERGDSAVYLCASSPGGAMNTQYFGPGTRLTVL.

The J gene is TRBJ2-3, the V gene TRBV9, with D uncertain. The germline CDR1 and CDR2 sequences are SGDLS and YYNGEE. Trimming cost V 0 bases and J 1 base, with 12 bases left between them. The CDR3 length is 16 residues. In nucleotides, the CDR3 is TGTGCCAGCAGCGTAGAGGTCCAGGTTCGCACAGATACGCAGTATTTT. It yields the protein CASSVEVQVRTDTQYF.